This TCR beta chain was retrieved from a study of blood T cell repertoires in COVID-19. At the level of the study: The United States, Italy and Spain provided the acute and convalescent COVID-19 samples. From T cells, B-cell-depleted T cells, or PBMCs came the material, which was cDNA or gDNA.

Germline V CDR1 and CDR2: MRHNA, SNTAGT. This CDR3 spans 15 amino acids. Unmatched junction bases numbered 4, after V lost 2 bases and J lost 4 bases. In the authors' workflow: Reference gene primer amplification gave nucleated cell count estimates. Sequencing used immunoSEQ multiplex PCR; TCRdb keeps in-frame clones, though not all of them. D and trimming were read from the DNA, whereas the V and J calls and clone size are those reported in that table. Among about 290,000 clones, about 82% were seen once, and the ten largest hold around 4.1%. The sequence came from a woman aged 45-59 years with active or convalescent COVID-19. Sequencing was performed on peripheral blood. J is TRBJ2-1 and V is TRBV6-4; 8 bases are a match to TRBD2. CDR3 protein: CASSDGAGGYNEQFF. CDR3 DNA sequence: TGTGCCAGCAGTGACGGGGCGGGGGGATACAATGAGCAGTTCTTC.